This TCR beta chain was captured in a study of CD8 T cells in acute hepatitis C reinfection. Study-wide findings and caveats: Overrepresentation in the naive pool did not explain the preferential TRBV04 and TRBV06 usage seen in all groups.

Measured with immunoSEQ multiplex PCR; TCRdb has only the in-frame clones, and not every one. The sample lists 1,200 to 1,500 clones; 48% were seen once. The CDR3 runs to 14 residues. The germline V and J ends were trimmed by 5 bases and 6 bases, with 15 bases remaining between them. Per germline, CDR1 WNHNN and CDR2 SYGVQD (reference sequence). Indicated time point: acute HCV infection, within 168 days of estimated infection date. Sequencing of hepatitis C virus-specific cells was done ex vivo rather than after in vitro expansion. People who inject drugs in the Montreal Hepatitis C Cohort were donors. HCV-specific cells were stained with NS3 1073-1081 tetramer.

The source was HCV NS3-1073 tetramer-sorted CD8+ T cells from PBMCs, collected during acute infection. V usage is TRBV10-1 and J usage is TRBJ2-3; no reliable D call. The sequence came from a woman aged 18-35 years with chronic hepatitis C. For the CDR3, the DNA is TGCGCCAGCAGTAACCCCCTGGTTGGGGATACGCAGTATTTT. It encodes CASSNPLVGDTQYF.